This passage covers 16 T cell receptor beta chains from one sample sequenced in a study of tumor and adjacent non-tumor tissue in lung cancer. The template was RNA from unsorted bulk tissue. The library came from three nested PCR rounds adapted from ARM-PCR protocols. TCRdb re-called the multiplex PCR reads through MiXCR, storing one row per CDR3 protein. The sample holds under 150,000 distinct CDR3 sequences, around 66% seen once. Specimen: lung tumor tissue. These receptor sequences come from a man in his sixties with small cell lung cancer.

The sample holds a few counts of this clonotype. CDR3 DNA: TGTGCCAGCAGCCAAGCGAGGGACAGCTCCTACGAGCAGTACTTC. Amino acid sequence: CASSQARDSSYEQYF. The chain uses TRBV4-2 and TRBJ2-7; TRBD1 agrees at 7 bases. The CDR3 is 15 amino acids. The germline CDR1 and CDR2 sequences are LGHNA and YNFKEQ. V lost 1 base, J lost 0 bases, and 3 bases stayed unmatched.

Relative to its sample, this clonotype is medium-sized (0.01 to 0.1%). The chain is built from TRBV7-9 and TRBJ2-1; D is ambiguous. V was cut by 8 bases and J by 6 bases, with 8 bases left in between. The CDR3 contains 11 residues. In germline, CDR1 is SEHNR, CDR2 FQNEAQ (reference sequence). The CDR3 DNA is TGTGCCAGCGGTGCTAGCAATGAGCAGTTCTTC. Translated: CASGASNEQFF.

In regard to this clonotype: This may be a read error: a much more frequent sequence differs by one nucleotide. The CDR3 protein is CAISGVANTETFF. The CDR3 DNA is TGTGCCATCTCTGGAGTGGCGAACACTGAAACTTTCTTT. The chain couples TRBV10-3 to TRBJ1-1; D call uncertain. In germline, CDR1 is ENHRY, CDR2 SYGVKD. There are 13 residues in the CDR3.

This clonotype was counted a single time. This may be a read error: a much more frequent sequence differs by one nucleotide. V is TRBV6-6 and J is TRBJ1-4; D is possibly TRBD1 (6 bases). The CDR3 consists of 14 residues. Germline V gives CDR1 MNHNY, CDR2 SVGAGI (reference sequence). Trimming took 11 bases from V and 7 from J, leaving 20 bases between them. The CDR3 region has the DNA TGTGCCGCGGGGCGGGGGGCGGCGAGTGAAAAACTGTTTTTT. Translation: CAAGRGAASEKLFF.

This clonotype was counted between two and nine times. The J gene is TRBJ1-6, the V gene TRBV12-3 or TRBV12-4; D may be TRBD1 (6 bases). CDR3 length: 14 residues. Trimming removed 8 bases from V and 7 bases from J, with 15 bases in between. Here the CDR3 reads CASALAGGNSPLHF. DNA of the CDR3: TGTGCCAGCGCCTTGGCGGGGGGCAATTCACCCCTCCACTTT.

About this clonotype: A read error may produce the germline difference seen at one junction end. This chain links TRBV20-1 with TRBJ2-7, with 9 nucleotides matching TRBD2. Looked up from germline, CDR1 is DFQATT and CDR2 is SNEGSKA (reference sequence). This CDR3 is built from 14 residues. The CDR3 nucleotides read TGCATTGCTCCCTTTGGCGGGAGGGCCTACGAGCAGTACTTC. Its translation: CIAPFGGRAYEQYF.

Details on this clonotype: Germline and junction disagree at one end, which may indicate a read error. V gene TRBV20-1 combines with J gene TRBJ1-1; D remains unclear. Germline CDR1 and CDR2: DFQATT and SNEGSKA (reference sequence). CDR3 length: 15 amino acids. The CDR3 region is CSTRNLGAMNTEAFF. CDR3 nucleotide sequence: TGCAGTACTAGAAATTTGGGCGCAATGAACACTGAAGCTTTCTTT.

On this clonotype: An end of the junction does not agree with germline; a read error may underlie this. The chain has TRBV20-1 and TRBJ1-1; D is possibly TRBD1 (5 bases). Germline CDR1 is DFQATT and CDR2 is SNEGSKA (reference sequence). The CDR3 has 12 amino acids. The CDR3 DNA reads as TGCAGTGCTATGGGGACGAACACTGAAGCTTCCTTT. It translates to CSAMGTNTEASF.

This clonotype has a handful of counts. One end of the junction varies from germline; a read error may be responsible. The J gene is TRBJ2-4, the V gene TRBV11-1, with 13 bases that match TRBD2. The germline CDR1 and CDR2 sequences are SGHAT and FQDESV (reference sequence). This CDR3 has 19 amino acids. In DNA, the CDR3 is TGTACCAGCAACCTCTTCCCGGGACTAGCGGGACTAGCCAAAAACATTCAGTACTTC. It is translated as CTSNLFPGLAGLAKNIQYF.

This clonotype has just a few counts. The chain joins TRBV6-1 to TRBJ1-1; D is possibly TRBD1 (5 bases). CDR3 length: 16 amino acids. In germline, CDR1 is MNHNS, CDR2 SASEGT. Trimming removed 2 bases from V and 7 bases from J, with 20 bases in between. Here the CDR3 reads CASSERGRGSGNEAFF. DNA of the CDR3: TGTGCCAGCAGTGAAAGGGGCCGGGGGTCGGGCAATGAAGCTTTCTTT.

This clonotype was counted many times. This sequence joins TRBV11-2 and TRBJ2-5, with 9 bases aligning to TRBD2. The V gene's germline CDR1 is SGHAT and CDR2 FQNNGV. Losses at the gene ends were 7 bases for V and 5 bases for J; bases not matched to a gene: 2. The CDR3 is 12 residues long. The CDR3 nucleotides are TGTGCCAGCACCCTAGCGGGGGAGACCCAGTACTTC. Translation: CASTLAGETQYF.

This clonotype has a single count. This could be a read error, since a much larger clone is one nucleotide away. The chain combines TRBV20-1 with TRBJ1-2; 9 nucleotides match TRBD1. Germline CDR1 reads DFQATT; CDR2 reads SNEGSKA (reference sequence). The CDR3 has 15 residues. Trimming removed 4 bases from V and 4 bases from J; junction bases left unmatched: 10. CDR3 sequence reads: CSAKPGQGMGYGYTF. The CDR3 DNA is TGCAGTGCTAAACCGGGACAGGGTATGGGCTATGGCTACACCTTC.

This rearrangement joins TRBV29-1 to TRBJ2-2; tentative D call: TRBD2 (5 bases). V was clipped by 5 bases and J by 0 bases, with 22 bases between them. Germline CDR1 SQVTM, CDR2 ANQGSEA. The length of the CDR3 is 18 residues. The CDR3 loop is CSVPNVYAGIANTGELFF. The CDR3 DNA reads as TGCAGCGTTCCCAATGTTTACGCCGGGATTGCGAACACCGGGGAGCTGTTTTTT.

Details on this clonotype: This may arise from a read error, as a much more abundant clone is one base away. V gene TRBV5-1 combines with J gene TRBJ2-1; 15 bases are a match to TRBD2. This CDR3 is 17 amino acids long. Germline V gene lookup returns CDR1 SGHRS and CDR2 YFSETQ. CDR3 nucleotides: TGCGCCGGCAGCGTGGGACTAGCGGGAGGTATTTCGGATGAGCAGTTCTTC. It translates to CAGSVGLAGGISDEQFF.

This clonotype was found a few times. The gene calls are TRBV5-1 and TRBJ2-1; 14 bases are a match to TRBD2. Germline V gene data show CDR1 as SGHRS and CDR2 as YFSETQ. Germline trimming cut 3 bases from V and 9 bases from J; bases unmatched to any gene: 5. There are 15 residues in the CDR3. The CDR3 sequence: CASSSEGTSGSEQFF. DNA for the CDR3: TGCGCCAGCAGCTCGGAGGGGACTAGCGGGAGTGAGCAGTTCTTC.

The table lists this clonotype with a few counts. This chain joins TRBV4-2 and TRBJ2-2, with 7 bases identical to TRBD2. The J segment lost 6 bases and the V segment lost 7 bases, leaving 8 bases of the junction unmatched. The CDR3 sequence is 14 residues long. Germline V gene lookup returns CDR1 LGHNA and CDR2 YNFKEQ. The CDR3 DNA reads TGTGCCAGCATGGTTAGCGGGTCCTCCGGGGAGCTGTTTTTT. It translates to CASMVSGSSGELFF.